Below, 23 T cell receptor beta chains from the same sample are listed, as sequenced in a study of beta chain features in type 1 diabetes. Of the isolated RNA, all was reverse transcribed, and so the sequenced material was expressed TCRB transcripts. Some clones are missing from TCRdb's copy, which holds only in-frame ones; the method was immunoSEQ multiplex PCR. The sample has fewer than 650,000 clones, around a sixth seen once. Sequencing input: naive CD4+ T cells from blood. These receptors were obtained from a man younger than 35 in good health.

Worth noting for this clone: This sample includes further DNA sequences coding for the same CDR3. V gene TRBV5-1 combines with J gene TRBJ1-5, with D unclear. The CDR3 loop spans 15 amino acids. Germline CDR1 is SGHRS and CDR2 is YFSETQ. V lost 0 bases to trimming and J lost 2 bases, with 9 bases between them. For the CDR3, the DNA is TGCGCCAGCAGCTTGGAGGGCGTTGGCAATCAGCCCCAGCATTTT. This sequence encodes CASSLEGVGNQPQHF.

V is TRBV10-3 and J is TRBJ2-2, with no clear D. The germline gives CDR1 ENHRY, CDR2 SYGVKD. V was clipped by 4 bases and J by 1 base, with 13 bases between them. The CDR3 is made up of 16 amino acids. The CDR3 nucleotides read TGTGCCATCAGTGTCTCGGGCTACCTGAACACCGGGGAGCTGTTTTTT. The encoded protein is CAISVSGYLNTGELFF.

DNA for the CDR3: TGTGCCAGCAGCTTAAATAGGCCCGCTGCGATGAACACCGGGGAGCTGTTTTTT. Translated: CASSLNRPAAMNTGELFF. V is TRBV7-2 and J is TRBJ2-2; D is ambiguous. The CDR3 contains 18 residues. Trimming removed 2 bases from V and 1 base from J, with 17 bases in between. Per the germline V gene, CDR1 is SGHTA and CDR2 is FQGNSA.

The chain couples TRBV4-2 to TRBJ1-6; tentative D call: TRBD1 (5 bases). The CDR3 totals 15 residues. CDR1 is LGHNA and CDR2 is YNFKEQ in the germline V gene. Trimming took off 0 bases at V and 7 bases at J, with 10 bases between the two ends. CDR3 in amino acids: CASSQDPGQNSPLHF. The DNA for the CDR3 is TGTGCCAGCAGCCAAGATCCGGGGCAGAATTCACCCCTCCACTTT.

The V and J genes are TRBV6-5 and TRBJ2-7, with 9 bases aligning to TRBD1. CDR3 length equals 15 residues. CDR1 and CDR2 from the germline V gene are MNHEY and SVGAGI. J gave up 0 bases and V 8 bases, and 8 bases lay outside the gene matches. In nucleotides, the CDR3 is TGTGCCAGCGGTTCGGGACAGGGTAGCTCCTACGAGCAGTACTTC. Translated: CASGSGQGSSYEQYF.

V gene TRBV19 combines with J gene TRBJ2-1, with D possibly TRBD2 on 6 matching bases. The CDR3 runs 15 residues. CDR1 is LNHDA and CDR2 is SQIVND in the germline V gene (reference sequence). The V end was cut by 4 bases, the J end by 0 bases, with 10 bases between. The CDR3 DNA reads as TGTGCCAGTAGTACGGGAGATTTCTCCTACAATGAGCAGTTCTTC. It translates to CASSTGDFSYNEQFF.

The chain employs TRBV9 and TRBJ1-1; D remains ambiguous. The CDR3 is made up of 12 amino acids. The germline gives CDR1 SGDLS, CDR2 YYNGEE. The V gene lost 0 bases and the J gene lost 6 bases, with 6 bases spanning the gap. This CDR3 is CASSVAEPEAFF. CDR3 bases: TGTGCCAGCAGCGTAGCAGAACCTGAAGCTTTCTTT.

This clone has a handful of counts. The chain recombines TRBV6-1 with TRBJ1-5; 7 positions match TRBD1. The CDR3 covers 16 residues. Germline CDR1 reads MNHNS; CDR2 reads SASEGT. The J segment lost 1 base and the V segment lost 4 bases, leaving 7 bases of the junction unmatched. In DNA form, the CDR3 reads TGTGCCAGCAGTGCAACACAACAGGGGAGCAATCAGCCCCAGCATTTT. This codes for CASSATQQGSNQPQHF.

The CDR3 loop reads CAISVLQGNTEAFF. The CDR3 region has the DNA TGTGCCATCAGTGTATTACAGGGTAACACTGAAGCTTTCTTT. The gene calls are TRBV10-3 and TRBJ1-1; D is possibly TRBD1 (6 bases). The CDR3 has 14 amino acids. The germline CDR1 and CDR2 sequences are ENHRY and SYGVKD. V was clipped by 4 bases and J by 2 bases, with 11 bases between them.

The V and J genes are TRBV7-2 and TRBJ2-7; TRBD2 might be the D (6 bases). Trimming removed 1 base at V and 2 bases at J, with 15 bases between. This CDR3 region has 16 residues. Germline loops: CDR1 SGHTA, CDR2 FQGNSA. CDR3 nucleotide sequence: TGTGCCAGCAGCTTAGGGGTAGCGGTAAGAGCCTACGAGCAGTACTTC. Translating it yields CASSLGVAVRAYEQYF. Full variable domain (missing parts from reference TRBV7-2 and TRBJ2-7): GAGVSQSPSNKVTEKGKDVELRCDPISGHTALYWYRQSLGQGLEFLIYFQGNSAPDKSGLPSDRFSAERTGGSVSTLTIQRTQQEDSAVYLCASSLGVAVRAYEQYFGPGTRLTVT.

This clone turned up a few times. J is TRBJ2-7 and V is TRBV18, with a weak D call TRBD2 (6 bases). The germline gives CDR1 KGHSH, CDR2 LQKENI. This CDR3 region has 13 residues. Trimming took off 3 bases at V and 2 bases at J, with 8 bases between the two ends. Here the CDR3 reads CASSPGGTYEQYF. CDR3 DNA sequence: TGTGCCAGCTCACCCGGGGGAACCTACGAGCAGTACTTC.

This clone was seen more than once but under ten times. V gene TRBV27 combines with J gene TRBJ1-2, with 10 bases identical to TRBD1. V shed 5 bases, J shed 3 bases, and the junction held 6 bases outside the gene matches. The CDR3 is made up of 15 amino acids. CDR1 is MNHEY and CDR2 is SMNVEV in the germline V gene (reference sequence). As DNA, the CDR3 is TGTGCCAGCAGTCCGAGGACAGGGGGGGACTATGGCTACACCTTC. Translation: CASSPRTGGDYGYTF.

This clone has just a few counts. The V and J genes are TRBV4-3 and TRBJ2-1; D gene uncertain. Germline V gives CDR1 LGHNA, CDR2 YSLEER. V lost 0 bases, J lost 14 bases, and 17 bases lay in between. The CDR3 spans 14 residues. The CDR3 is CASSQDTTWSAKFF. The CDR3 DNA follows: TGCGCCAGCAGCCAAGATACGACGTGGTCGGCTAAGTTCTTC.

This clone was recorded a few times. The genes are TRBV7-2 and TRBJ1-2; perhaps TRBD1 as D (5 bases). Per the germline V gene, CDR1 is SGHTA and CDR2 is FQGNSA. The CDR3 extends over 15 amino acids. Trimming took 3 bases from V and 9 from J, leaving 20 bases between them. The chain's CDR3 is CASSFLGVGGNSYTF. The CDR3 nucleotides are TGTGCCAGCAGCTTTTTAGGGGTTGGTGGGAACAGCTACACCTTC.

This clone occurred a few times. The chain has TRBV15 and TRBJ2-3; D gene uncertain. The V gene lost 1 base and the J gene lost 2 bases, with 13 bases spanning the gap. Germline V gene lookup returns CDR1 LNHNV and CDR2 YYDKDF (reference sequence). The CDR3 covers 16 residues. The CDR3 bases are TGTGCCACCAGCAGAGGGGCAGGAACTATCACAGATACGCAGTATTTT. Its protein product is CATSRGAGTITDTQYF.

This clone turned up a few times. The CDR3 reads CASSNRGGSVTDTQYF. DNA for the CDR3: TGTGCCAGCTCCAACCGGGGCGGGAGTGTTACAGATACGCAGTATTTT. The chain recombines TRBV7-2 with TRBJ2-3; 7 nucleotides align to TRBD2. The V and J ends lost 8 bases and 3 bases, in that order; junction bases with no gene match: 14. CDR3 size: 16 residues. From germline, CDR1 is SGHTA and CDR2 FQGNSA.

The sample holds a few counts of this clone. This chain connects TRBV28 to TRBJ2-7; 8 positions match TRBD2. The V and J ends lost 7 bases and 0 bases, in that order; junction bases with no gene match: 8. Per germline, CDR1 MDHEN and CDR2 SYDVKM. The CDR3 is 15 residues long. In nucleotides, the CDR3 is TGTGCCAGCATCTCCACTAGCGGAAGCTCCTACGAGCAGTACTTC. The encoded protein is CASISTSGSSYEQYF. Using reference TRBV28 and TRBJ2-7 for the parts outside the CDR3, the full variable domain is DVKVTQSSRYLVKRTGEKVFLECVQDMDHENMFWYRQDPGLGLRLIYFSYDVKMKEKGDIPEGYSVSREKKERFSLILESASTNQTSMYLCASISTSGSSYEQYFGPGTRLTVT.

This clone came up a few times. J is TRBJ1-5 and V is TRBV4-3; TRBD1 matches at 9 bases. Trimming at V came to 5 bases and at J to 6 bases, leaving 2 bases not matched to a gene. This CDR3 region has 13 residues. The germline V gene has CDR1 LGHNA and CDR2 YSLEER. As DNA, the CDR3 is TGCGCCAGCAGCGTGGACAGGGGTCAGCCCCAGCATTTT. Protein: CASSVDRGQPQHF.

This clone came up a few times. The chain uses TRBV7-9 and TRBJ2-7, with 8 bases matching TRBD2. V was pared by 2 bases and J by 2 bases, with 5 bases of the junction left unmatched. Germline CDR1 and CDR2: SEHNR and FQNEAQ (reference sequence). CDR3 length: 15 amino acids. The CDR3 region is CASSLLSGAAYEQYF. The CDR3 coding sequence is TGTGCCAGCAGCTTACTTAGCGGGGCGGCCTACGAGCAGTACTTC.

This clone was observed a handful of times. The chain is built from TRBV7-9 and TRBJ1-5, with TRBD1 matching 9 bases. CDR3 length: 16 residues. Germline V lookup: CDR1 SEHNR, CDR2 FQNEAQ (reference sequence). The trim removed 5 bases at V and 4 bases at J, leaving 9 bases unmatched. The CDR3, as DNA: TGTGCCAGCAGCCGGGGAGGGGGACAGGGTAATCAGCCCCAGCATTTT. Its translation: CASSRGGGQGNQPQHF.

The chain recombines TRBV4-3 with TRBJ1-6; maybe TRBD1 (6 bases). CDR1 is LGHNA and CDR2 is YSLEER in the germline V gene. The CDR3 runs 15 residues. Trimming took off 6 bases at V and 2 bases at J, with 11 bases between the two ends. The CDR3 nucleotides are TGCGCCAGCAGGACCTCAGGGGCCTATAATTCACCCCTCCACTTT. It translates to CASRTSGAYNSPLHF.

The chain is built from TRBV18 and TRBJ2-7; D unresolved. The CDR3 covers 13 residues. Per the germline V gene, CDR1 is KGHSH and CDR2 is LQKENI. Trimming pared 2 bases from V and 1 base from J, leaving 6 bases between. CDR3 amino acids: CASSPLESYEQYF. Here the CDR3 DNA reads TGTGCCAGCTCACCATTGGAGTCCTACGAGCAGTACTTC. Filled out from reference TRBV18 and TRBJ2-7, the complete variable domain reads NAGVMQNPRHLVRRRGQEARLRCSPMKGHSHVYWYRQLPEEGLKFMVYLQKENIIDESGMPKERFSAEFPKEGPSILRIQQVVRGDSAAYFCASSPLESYEQYFGPGTRLTVT.

This clone was detected a few times. The chain employs TRBV15 and TRBJ2-1; D not resolved. CDR1 and CDR2 from the germline V gene are LNHNV and YYDKDF (reference sequence). Between the trimmed V and J ends, which lost 6 bases and 6 bases, there was a span of 6 bases. The CDR3 runs to 11 residues. The CDR3 bases are TGTGCCACCAGTAGGGTCAATGAGCAGTTCTTC. Protein sequence: CATSRVNEQFF.